This is a list of T cell receptor beta chains from one sample in a study of cytomegalovirus exposure and HLA in healthy donors. Repertoires were generated with immunoSEQ multiplex PCR, while TCRdb's copy carries only in-frame clones and drops some. Of hundreds of thousands of clones listed, less than 85% were seen once; the top ten hold approximately 0.6%. Sequences were obtained from PBMCs. Source of these receptors: a young man in good health and CMV-seronegative. Each CDR3 is given with its conserved first and last residue. The D gene is left open where the match is weak.

d_gene,j_gene,v_gene,CDR3aa
TRBD1,TRBJ2-3,TRBV11-3,CASSSRDRGRTDTQYF
TRBD2,TRBJ2-1,TRBV30,CAWSVFGSGRENEQFF
NA,TRBJ1-5,TRBV6-5,CASSYQATSNQPQHF
NA,TRBJ1-5,TRBV6-5,CASSYRDTSSNQPQHF
NA,TRBJ2-3,TRBV7-3,CASSKGHATDTQYF
NA,TRBJ2-3,TRBV14,CASSQVAAGWDTQYF
TRBD2,TRBJ2-7,TRBV27,CASSLRLAGTEQYF
NA,TRBJ1-2,TRBV11-2,CASSLGQQGRGYTF
NA,TRBJ1-1,TRBV5-1,CASSGEDTEAFF
TRBD1,TRBJ2-5,TRBV19,CASSNRDSQETQYF
NA,TRBJ2-3,TRBV19,CASRTGQSSTDTQYF
TRBD1,TRBJ2-5,TRBV2,CASSSGGQGARTQYF
NA,TRBJ2-6,TRBV11-3,CASSLGRGFPGANVLTF
NA,TRBJ2-5,TRBV7-9,CASSPEEETQYF
NA,TRBJ2-1,TRBV6-4,CASSSGLYNEQFF
NA,TRBJ1-3,TRBV5-1,CASSFSGGVGNTIYF
NA,TRBJ1-6,TRBV5-1,CATHSSPLLQSPLHF
NA,TRBJ2-7,TRBV30,CAWSNQGRTYEQYF
NA,TRBJ2-3,TRBV29-1,CSVPPLVSSTDTQYF
TRBD1,TRBJ2-2,TRBV29-1,CSTRTGTNTGELFF
NA,TRBJ1-1,TRBV6-5,CASTDGGTTEAFF
TRBD2,NA,TRBV7-2,CASSPTLAGGYEQYF
TRBD2,TRBJ2-3,TRBV2,CASTAGEFLHTQYF
TRBD2,TRBJ2-7,TRBV7-9,CASSPGSGRTYEQYF
TRBD1,TRBJ1-1,TRBV5-1,CASSAGQGGNTEAFF
TRBD2,TRBJ2-3,TRBV9,CASSLRGVNTDTQYF
NA,TRBJ1-2,TRBV6-5,CASSSSPGYGYTF
TRBD1,TRBJ1-4,TRBV7-8,CASSSGRGRTNEKLFF
NA,TRBJ2-5,TRBV5-6,CASNRRVQETQYF
TRBD2,TRBJ2-2,TRBV11-2,CASSLDFGLAGGTGELFF
TRBD1,TRBJ2-7,TRBV28,CASSEMGTGLVEQYF
TRBD1,TRBJ1-1,TRBV5-1,CASRGQGSMNTEAFF
TRBD1,TRBJ1-1,TRBV18,CASSPRQGFIEAFF
TRBD2,TRBJ2-5,TRBV7-9,CASSSRLAGIQETQYF
TRBD1,TRBJ2-7,TRBV5-1,CASSWDTGDLTYEQYF
TRBD1,TRBJ2-6,TRBV18,CASSPRQGIAGANVLTF
TRBD2,TRBJ2-7,TRBV7-7,CASSLGPGTSGRATYEQYF
TRBD1,TRBJ1-2,TRBV27,CASSWDSIYGYTF
TRBD1,TRBJ2-7,TRBV19,CASSIAETGGYEQYF